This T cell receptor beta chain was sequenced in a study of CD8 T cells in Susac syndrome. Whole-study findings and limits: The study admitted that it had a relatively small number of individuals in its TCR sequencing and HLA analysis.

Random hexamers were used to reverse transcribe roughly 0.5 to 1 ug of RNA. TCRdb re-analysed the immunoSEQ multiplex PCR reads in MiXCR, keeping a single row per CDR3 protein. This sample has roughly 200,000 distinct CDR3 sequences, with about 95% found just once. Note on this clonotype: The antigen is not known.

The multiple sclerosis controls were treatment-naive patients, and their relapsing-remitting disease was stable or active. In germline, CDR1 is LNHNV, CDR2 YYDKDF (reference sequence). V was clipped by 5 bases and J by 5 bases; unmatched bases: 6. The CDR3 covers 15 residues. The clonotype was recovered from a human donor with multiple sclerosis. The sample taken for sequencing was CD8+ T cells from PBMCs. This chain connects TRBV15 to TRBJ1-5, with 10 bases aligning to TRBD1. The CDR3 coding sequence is TGTGCCACCAGCGGGGACAGGGGAAGAGATCAGCCCCAGCATTTT. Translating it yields CATSGDRGRDQPQHF.